The 25 T cell receptor beta chains presented below share a single source sample, sequenced in a study of breast tumors, draining lymph nodes, adjacent tissues. TCRdb re-called the multiplex PCR reads with MiXCR, one entry per CDR3 protein. Among 85,000 to 120,000 distinct CDR3 sequences listed, under 40% were seen once. Axillary draining lymph nodes of breast cancer patients supplied the node samples. The sequencing input was axillary lymph node tissue. Source of these receptors: a female donor with breast cancer. Some clones in this sample may be carry-over from other donors' samples.

This clonotype was seen many times. The chain has TRBV7-2 and TRBJ1-2; no clear D gene. Germline CDR1 is SGHTA and CDR2 is FQGNSA. V lost 4 bases to trimming and J lost 5 bases, with 5 bases between them. The CDR3 spans 11 residues. The CDR3 reads CASSSAYGYTF. CDR3 in DNA: TGTGCCAGCAGCTCGGCGTATGGCTACACCTTC. The full variable domain, with the rest looked up from reference TRBV7-2 and TRBJ1-2, is GAGVSQSPSNKVTEKGKDVELRCDPISGHTALYWYRQSLGQGLEFLIYFQGNSAPDKSGLPSDRFSAERTGGSVSTLTIQRTQQEDSAVYLCASSSAYGYTFGSGTRLTVV.

Concerning this clonotype itself: A read error may explain this, as a much larger clone is one base away. The V and J genes are TRBV15 and TRBJ1-1, with 8 bases aligning to TRBD1. This CDR3 is 14 amino acids long. CDR1 and CDR2 from the germline V gene are LNHNV and YYDKDF (reference sequence). The CDR3 loop reads CTTSRTGLGSEAFF. In DNA form, the CDR3 reads TGTACCACCAGCAGGACAGGGCTCGGTTCTGAAGCTTTCTTT. The variable domain in full, with the rest retrieved from reference TRBV15 and TRBJ1-1, is DAMVIQNPRYQVTQFGKPVTLSCSQTLNHNVMYWYQQKSSQAPKLLFHYYDKDFNNEADTPDNFQSRRPNTSFCFLDIRSPGLGDTAMYLCTTSRTGLGSEAFFGQGTRLTVV.

Comments on this clonotype: A much bigger clone sits one base away, suggesting this may be a read error. The chain couples TRBV28 to TRBJ1-2; no firm D call. The germline V gene has CDR1 MDHEN and CDR2 SYDVKM. CDR3 length: 12 amino acids. Trimming removed 5 bases at V and 10 bases at J, with 14 bases between. This CDR3 is CASSPRGGHYTF. CDR3 coding DNA: TGTGCCAGCAGTCCCCGGGGAGGCCACTACACCTTC.

This clonotype was recorded many times. The CDR3 sequence is CASSMHFTRGLRTQYF. The CDR3 coding sequence is TGTGCCAGTAGTATGCATTTTACGAGGGGGTTGCGGACCCAGTACTTC. The genes are TRBV19 and TRBJ2-5, with D possibly being TRBD1 (6 bases). Germline V gene lookup returns CDR1 LNHDA and CDR2 SQIVND (reference sequence). This CDR3 region has 16 residues. Trimming stripped 3 bases from V and 7 bases from J, with 21 bases between.

This clonotype was counted many times. The CDR3 loop reads CASSLVGAPQDTQYF. CDR3 nucleotides: TGCGCCAGCAGCTTGGTAGGGGCCCCTCAGGATACGCAGTATTTT. This chain joins TRBV5-1 and TRBJ2-3; a possible D gene is TRBD1 (5 bases). CDR3 length: 15 residues. Germline V gives CDR1 SGHRS, CDR2 YFSETQ. V was clipped by 0 bases and J by 6 bases, with 14 bases between them.

In its sample, this clonotype was seen many times. The chain links TRBV11-2 to TRBJ2-7; D unclear. In germline, CDR1 is SGHAT, CDR2 FQNNGV. The CDR3 length is 14 residues. The V end was cut by 5 bases, the J end by 0 bases, with 11 bases between. The CDR3 spells CASSMTSGSYEQYF. CDR3 bases: TGTGCCAGCAGCATGACCTCGGGCTCCTACGAGCAGTACTTC.

This clonotype came up many times. The chain has TRBV20-1 and TRBJ1-2; tentatively, D is TRBD1 (5 bases). Trimming left V 0 bases short and J 4 bases short, with 15 bases between. Germline V gene sequence: CDR1 DFQATT, CDR2 SNEGSKA (reference sequence). CDR3 size: 15 residues. CDR3 DNA sequence: TGCAGTGCTAGAGAAGACAGCTACAGCCTCTATGGCTACACCTTC. As protein: CSAREDSYSLYGYTF.

This clonotype was observed at least ten times. The chain joins TRBV27 to TRBJ2-7; D not resolved. Germline loops: CDR1 MNHEY, CDR2 SMNVEV (reference sequence). The CDR3 has 13 amino acids. The V end lost 7 bases, the J end lost 4 bases, and 14 bases lay between the germline ends. The CDR3 loop reads CASTSYLGYEQYF. The CDR3 nucleotides are TGTGCCAGCACCTCTTATCTGGGTTACGAGCAGTACTTC.

This clonotype was recorded at least ten times. The chain couples TRBV4-3 to TRBJ2-7; 9 bases align to TRBD1. With 4 bases clipped from V and 3 bases from J, the junction kept 22 bases outside the gene matches. The CDR3 is 20 residues long. CDR1 LGHNA and CDR2 YSLEER come from the germline V gene. This chain's CDR3 is CASSPSALARDRALCYEQYF. In DNA form, the CDR3 reads TGCGCCAGCAGCCCTAGCGCCCTAGCCCGGGACAGGGCCCTTTGCTACGAGCAGTACTTC.

CDR3 region: CASSEKGTGTNYGYTF. In DNA, the CDR3 is TGTGCCAGCAGTGAGAAGGGGACAGGGACTAACTATGGCTACACCTTC. The chain uses TRBV2 and TRBJ1-2; 9 nucleotides agree with TRBD1. The CDR3 loop spans 16 amino acids. V trimming: 3 bases; J trimming: 0 bases; junction bases outside the gene matches: 5. Germline V CDR1 and CDR2: SNHLY, FYNNEI.

This clonotype was counted many times. The chain links TRBV4-2 to TRBJ1-6, with a tentative D call TRBD1 (6 bases). The V gene's germline CDR1 is LGHNA and CDR2 YNFKEQ. V gave up 4 bases and J gave up 6 bases, with 19 bases separating them. The CDR3 runs to 17 residues. The chain's CDR3 is CASSPGDNQGSNSPLHF. CDR3 DNA sequence: TGTGCCAGCAGCCCGGGGGACAACCAAGGAAGTAATTCACCCCTCCACTTT.

This clonotype has a count of ten or more. V gene TRBV6-6 combines with J gene TRBJ2-7; 9 bases are shared with TRBD1. Germline-derived CDR1 and CDR2 are MNHNY and SVGAGI (reference sequence). With 4 bases clipped from V and 6 bases from J, the junction kept 16 bases outside the gene matches. The CDR3 spans 17 residues. The CDR3 DNA reads TGTGCCAGCAGTTCCGGATATACAGGGGGCGGTTTCAGCGAGCAGTACTTC. It is translated as CASSSGYTGGGFSEQYF.

This clonotype was counted at least ten times. The V gene is TRBV6-1, the J gene TRBJ2-7; the D gene is possibly TRBD2 (6 bases). CDR1 and CDR2 from the germline V gene are MNHNS and SASEGT. The ends were cut back, 3 bases at V and 3 bases at J, with 15 bases in the middle. The CDR3 has 15 amino acids. The CDR3 DNA reads as TGTGCCAGCAGTGACTCCGTGGGAGGTCTCTACGAGCAGTACTTC. Its translation is CASSDSVGGLYEQYF.

This clonotype was found a few times. The chain uses TRBV20-1 and TRBJ1-1, with a possible D match to TRBD1 (5 bases). The CDR3 spans 13 residues. V lost 4 bases to trimming and J lost 0 bases, with 9 bases between them. Germline-derived CDR1 and CDR2 are DFQATT and SNEGSKA (reference sequence). The CDR3, as DNA: TGCAGTGCTAACGAGGGGCTGAACACTGAAGCTTTCTTT. This codes for CSANEGLNTEAFF.

This clonotype was seen at least ten times. The J gene is TRBJ1-5, the V gene TRBV20-1; 9 bases line up with TRBD1. Germline V gives CDR1 DFQATT, CDR2 SNEGSKA (reference sequence). This CDR3 is 15 amino acids long. The ends lost 0 bases at V and 4 bases at J; junction bases unmatched: 4. The CDR3 sequence is CSARDSGTGNQPQHF. CDR3 sequence (DNA): TGCAGTGCTAGAGATTCGGGGACAGGGAATCAGCCCCAGCATTTT.

This clonotype showed up many times. The chain carries TRBV6-2 or TRBV6-3 and TRBJ2-3, with D possibly TRBD2 on 5 matching bases. The V end was cut by 2 bases, the J end by 3 bases, with 9 bases between. The CDR3 runs to 14 residues. The germline V gene encodes CDR1 MNHEY and CDR2 SVGEGT. CDR3 sequence reads: CASSYRGWTDTQYF. CDR3 coding DNA: TGTGCCAGCAGTTACCGGGGATGGACAGATACGCAGTATTTT.

This clonotype came up many times. The chain recombines TRBV20-1 with TRBJ1-2; tentatively, D is TRBD1 (5 bases). The germline V and J ends were trimmed by 7 bases and 6 bases, with 18 bases remaining between them. CDR3 length: 13 amino acids. Germline CDR1 and CDR2: DFQATT and SNEGSKA (reference sequence). In nucleotides, the CDR3 is TGCAGTGTCGCAATCGGTGGGGGGAATGGCTACACCTTC. Its protein product is CSVAIGGGNGYTF.

About this clonotype: A much larger clone lies one base from this, so it may be a read error. The gene calls are TRBV12-3 or TRBV12-4 and TRBJ1-3; tentative D call: TRBD1 (5 bases). This CDR3 has 15 residues. The V end was cut by 3 bases, the J end by 4 bases, with 13 bases between. The CDR3, as DNA: TGTGCCAGCAGTTTCCGGGGGAATGGAGGAAACACCATATATTTT. Its protein is CASSFRGNGGNTIYF.

With regard to this clonotype: This may come from a read error, since a much larger clone is one base off. The chain recombines TRBV11-2 with TRBJ1-2; D is ambiguous. The ends were cut back, 3 bases at V and 3 bases at J, with 14 bases in the middle. The V gene's germline CDR1 is SGHAT and CDR2 FQNNGV. This CDR3 contains 15 residues. CDR3 protein: CASSFERRADYGYTF. As DNA, the CDR3 is TGTGCCAGCAGCTTTGAGAGAAGAGCGGACTATGGCTACACCTTC.

This clonotype was seen repeatedly, ten times or more. The chain employs TRBV9 and TRBJ1-2, with D possibly matching TRBD1 (5 bases). Germline CDR1 SGDLS, CDR2 YYNGEE. Deletions cut 3 bases from V and 3 bases from J, with 18 bases between. The CDR3 sequence is 16 residues long. The CDR3, as DNA: TGTGCCAGCAGCGCAAACTCTCGACAGCTACACTATGGCTACACCTTC. It yields the protein CASSANSRQLHYGYTF.

This clonotype was counted ten times or more. The J gene is TRBJ2-7, the V gene TRBV7-2; 7 bases are shared with TRBD1. Looked up from germline, CDR1 is SGHTA and CDR2 is FQGNSA. V lost 8 bases to trimming and J lost 1 base; unmatched junction nucleotides: 14. This CDR3 spans 16 amino acids. CDR3 coding DNA: TGTGCCAGCTTGCCCTACGGGACAGTTTCTTCCTACGAGCAGTACTTC. Protein product: CASLPYGTVSSYEQYF.

V gene TRBV24-1 combines with J gene TRBJ2-3; the match to TRBD2 covers 14 bases. CDR1 is KGHDR and CDR2 is SFDVKD in the germline V gene. The junction had 17 bases not matched to a gene; V was cut back by 2 bases and J by 11 bases. The CDR3 consists of 19 residues. As DNA, the CDR3 is TGTGCCACCAGTGATTCCACGGGACTAGCGGGGGATACCTACAATGAGCAGTATTTT. Translating it yields CATSDSTGLAGDTYNEQYF.

V usage is TRBV29-1 and J usage is TRBJ2-4, with 10 bases aligning to TRBD1. V lost 7 bases, J lost 2 bases, and 11 bases stayed unmatched. The CDR3 sequence is 16 residues long. CDR1 is SQVTM, CDR2 ANQGSEA, per germline. CDR3 region: CSAQKTGGGSKNIQYF. The CDR3 DNA sequence: TGCAGCGCACAGAAGACAGGGGGCGGGTCCAAAAACATTCAGTACTTC. The whole variable domain, remainder taken from reference TRBV29-1 and TRBJ2-4, is SAVISQKPSRDICQRGTSLTIQCQVDSQVTMMFWYRQQPGQSLTLIATANQGSEATYESGFVIDKFPISRPNLTFSTLTVSNMSPEDSSIYLCSAQKTGGGSKNIQYFGAGTRLSVL.

This clonotype occurred many times. CDR3 bases: TGTGCCAGCAGCTTAGAGGCAGCGGATTCCTACAATGAGCAGTTCTTC. Protein product: CASSLEAADSYNEQFF. The J gene is TRBJ2-1, the V gene TRBV7-2; maybe TRBD2 (5 bases). Germline CDR1 reads SGHTA; CDR2 reads FQGNSA. The CDR3 totals 16 residues. The V and J ends lost 1 base and 1 base respectively, with 11 bases between them.

This clonotype was seen repeatedly, ten times or more. The chain couples TRBV15 to TRBJ2-1, with 7 bases matching TRBD2. The germline gives CDR1 LNHNV, CDR2 YYDKDF (reference sequence). The V and J ends lost 5 bases and 4 bases, in that order; junction bases with no gene match: 8. This CDR3 comprises 15 residues. DNA of the CDR3: TGTGCCACCAGCTACTGGGCGGGGGATTACAATGAGCAGTTCTTC. Translating gives CATSYWAGDYNEQFF.